The entry below gives a single T cell receptor (beta chain) sequence along with its context. The table lists this clone with a few counts. Its recognized antigen is unknown. No base quality values were provided; no much bigger clone lies one nucleotide off. V is cut back by 6 bases and J by 6 bases, with 2 bases in the junction unmatched. Sequences SGHAT (CDR1) and FQNNGV (CDR2) are obtained from the germline V gene. From the cysteine through the phenylalanine, the CDR3 covers 13 amino acids. Solely the CDR3 DNA is kept, with 39 bases framed from the first base. The sample is drawn from a study of blood T cell repertoires in COVID-19 (dated by TCRdb to the early 2020s). For context, the study as a whole: Samples covering the acute and convalescent phases of COVID-19 were provided by collaborators in the United States, Italy and Spain. The prospective study material was composed of cDNA or gDNA derived from T cells, B-cell-depleted T cells, or PBMCs. Subjects who had been exposed to COVID-19, were actively infected with it, or had recovered from it provided the deeply sampled blood TCRbeta repertoires that made up the dataset. The repertoires were made available in a free public database intended to serve as a resource for research on the immune response to SARS-CoV-2. Samples came from the ongoing ImmuneRACE study (first 160 participants) plus 1,254 subjects from 6 global collaborators. Sample metadata almost always included a de-identified subject ID, COVID-19 status, age in years and sex. HLA class I and class II types, where available, came from metadata supplied by the sample provider rather than from assay-based typing. Broader findings and caveats from the paper: The quantity of clinical and demographic metadata differed by source and by participant and was supplied without curation.

The immunoSEQ Assay, a bias-controlled multiplex PCR, was used to amplify TCRbeta CDR3 regions from genomic DNA. Per the source publication's procedure: Nucleated cell counts per sample were estimated from amplification of reference gene primers within the assay. To quantify the absolute abundance of each unique TCRbeta CDR3 rearrangement, sequence reads were collapsed and filtered. For each sample, productive Simpson clonality was calculated as the square root of Simpson's diversity index over productive rearrangements. TCRdb carries this immuneACCESS record with in-frame sequences only. Its versions omit some clonotypes, under half of them owing to an unresolved V gene in the studies checked, with the rest unexplained. That table is the source of V, J and clone size, and D and trimming were worked out from the DNA. Within this sample are 400,000 to 450,000 clones, with just over 85% of them counted one time only. Approximately 1.4% of the sample belongs to the ten largest clones.

Each collaborating institution followed its own protocols to collect whole blood in K2EDTA tubes. For TCRbeta analysis, collaborator samples were shipped as frozen whole blood, as isolated PBMCs, or as DNA extracted from either sample type. The material sequenced was peripheral blood. This clonotype originated in a woman in her twenties or thirties with active or convalescent COVID-19. The chain is assembled from TRBV11-2 and TRBJ2-7; 13 central bases correspond to TRBD2. The CDR3 amino acid sequence is: CASSRTSGSEQYF. The bases are TGTGCCAGCAGTCGGACTAGCGGGAGCGAGCAGTACTTC.